This T cell receptor beta chain appears in the sequencing data of a study of blood T cell repertoires in COVID-19. The wider study: From the United States, Italy and Spain came samples of acute and convalescent COVID-19. From T cells, B-cell-depleted T cells, or PBMCs came the material, which was cDNA or gDNA.

This clone was recorded once. Original data processing: Using reference gene primer amplification, nucleated cell counts were estimated. The table came from immunoSEQ multiplex PCR; TCRdb's copy has only in-frame clones and leaves some out. That table supplies the V and J calls and clone size; D and trimming were determined from the DNA. The profile covers about 150,000 clones, with approximately 90% appearing a single time and roughly 2.2% taken by the ten largest. The V gene's germline CDR1 is SGHRS and CDR2 YFSETQ. The CDR3 sequence is 18 residues long. V shed 4 bases and J 1 base; nucleotides not matched to a gene: 14.

The gene calls are TRBV5-1 and TRBJ2-5; 9 bases agree with TRBD1. The receptor was isolated from a woman between 65 and 79 years old with acute or convalescent COVID-19. Material for sequencing was peripheral blood. The CDR3 sequence: CASSPGNRGQIFQETQYF. The CDR3 DNA follows: TGCGCCAGCAGCCCGGGGAACAGGGGGCAGATTTTCCAAGAGACCCAGTACTTC.